Below are 21 T cell receptor beta chains sequenced from a single sample in a study of T-cell memory formation after mild COVID-19 (dated by TCRdb to the early 2020s). The library was produced with 5' RACE. The instrument was an Illumina NovaSeq 6000. The raw public reads went through TCRdb reprocessing: fastp at Q25, MiXCR clone calling, in-frame beta chains kept. Each record represents a unique CDR3 protein, reported with the most common genes and DNA among its rows. Present in this sample are over 55,000 distinct CDR3 sequences, 9.5% of which were seen just once. The ten most abundant clones make up 1.2% of the sample. Sequencing was done on a sample of PBMCs or a T cell subset sorted from them (not recorded which). The receptors come from a man aged 18 to 35 who had mild COVID-19 (a few samples of this study predate the infection). The sample titles of this study are shuffled in the database, so cell type and time point are left out; the donor was told from shared clones.

In its sample, this clonotype was seen a few times. The V gene is TRBV21-1, the J gene TRBJ2-7; the listed D gene, TRBD2, was not tested against the DNA. TRBV21-1 is annotated as a pseudogene. The CDR3 consists of 13 residues. This CDR3 is CASSGREGWEQYV. The DNA of the CDR3 is TGTGCCAGCAGCGGCCGGGAGGGATGGGAGCAGTACGTC.

This clonotype was recorded at least ten times. This chain links TRBV6-5 with TRBJ2-3; no firm D call. The CDR3 has 15 amino acids. V lost 0 bases to trimming and J lost 0 bases, with 7 bases between them. Germline V gene sequence: CDR1 MNHEY, CDR2 SVGAGI. In DNA form, the CDR3 reads TGTGCCAGCAGTTACTCGTCGCTTAGCACAGATACGCAGTATTTT. It encodes CASSYSSLSTDTQYF.

The CDR3 sequence is CAWSPAGQATFF. In DNA, the CDR3 is TGTGCCTGGAGTCCGGCGGGGCAGGCGACTTTCTTT. V and J are TRBV30 and TRBJ1-1; weak D call: TRBD1 (5 bases). Per germline, CDR1 GTSNPN and CDR2 SVGIG (reference sequence). This CDR3 has 12 residues. The V end was cut by 2 bases, the J end by 12 bases, with 16 bases between.

This clonotype was picked up a small number of times. J is TRBJ1-2 and V is TRBV7-2, with a weak D call TRBD1 (5 bases). Germline V lookup: CDR1 SGHTA, CDR2 FQGNSA. The CDR3 extends over 14 amino acids. V lost 5 bases, J lost 10 bases, and 20 bases lay in between. CDR3 residues: CASSPPVGAFVYTF. The CDR3 region has the DNA TGTGCCAGCAGCCCCCCGGTAGGGGCGTTCGTCTACACCTTC.

This clonotype was recorded many times. The rearrangement joins TRBV7-9 to TRBJ2-3; D is uncertain. V was clipped by 1 base and J by 4 bases, with 3 bases between them. In germline, CDR1 is SEHNR, CDR2 FQNEAQ (reference sequence). The CDR3 is made up of 12 amino acids. CDR3 nucleotides: TGTGCCAGCAGCTTAGACCCAGATACGCAGTATTTT. Amino acids: CASSLDPDTQYF.

V is TRBV6-6 and J is TRBJ1-2; TRBD1 matches at 11 bases. V lost 4 bases and J lost 4; bases outside the gene matches: 11. CDR1 and CDR2 from the germline V gene are MNHNY and SVGAGI (reference sequence). The CDR3 loop spans 17 amino acids. Here the CDR3 DNA reads TGTGCCAGCAGTTCCACCGGGACAGGGGGTCTATCCTATGGCTACACCTTC. Protein product: CASSSTGTGGLSYGYTF.

This clonotype was counted ten times or more. The chain combines TRBV18 with TRBJ2-3; 10 bases are shared with TRBD1. V gave up 6 bases and J gave up 5 bases; unmatched junction bases: 2. Germline-derived CDR1 and CDR2 are KGHSH and LQKENI. This CDR3 comprises 13 residues. The CDR3 is CASSRTGGDTQYF. CDR3 DNA: TGTGCCAGCTCCCGGACAGGGGGAGATACGCAGTATTTT.

This clonotype was counted between two and nine times. This sequence joins TRBV6-5 and TRBJ1-6, with 7 bases aligning to TRBD1. The V segment lost 5 bases and the J segment 7 bases; nucleotides outside the gene matches: 8. The CDR3 contains 15 residues. Germline assignment: CDR1 MNHEY and CDR2 SVGAGI. The CDR3 reads CASSGGTVQNSPLHF. DNA of the CDR3: TGTGCCAGCAGTGGGGGGACAGTCCAAAATTCACCCCTCCACTTT.

The chain couples TRBV10-3 to TRBJ2-2, with D possibly matching TRBD2 (6 bases). This CDR3 region has 13 residues. With 7 bases removed from V and 5 bases from J, the gap between germline ends came to 11 bases. Germline CDR1 is ENHRY and CDR2 is SYGVKD. Here the CDR3 reads CAINDAGTGELFF. CDR3 nucleotides: TGTGCCATCAATGATGCGGGGACCGGGGAGCTGTTTTTT.

This clonotype was seen more than once but under ten times. V usage is TRBV7-6 and J usage is TRBJ2-5, with a possible D match to TRBD1 (6 bases). The CDR3 covers 14 residues. In germline, CDR1 is SGHVS, CDR2 FNYEAQ. V gave up 2 bases and J gave up 3 bases, with 10 bases separating them. The CDR3 sequence is CASSLSRTEETQYF. CDR3 bases: TGTGCCAGCAGCTTATCTCGGACAGAAGAGACCCAGTACTTC.

The chain recombines TRBV5-1 with TRBJ1-1, with a tentative D call TRBD1 (5 bases). CDR3 size: 12 residues. Trimming cost V 4 bases and J 7 bases, with 11 bases left between them. Germline assignment: CDR1 SGHRS and CDR2 YFSETQ. CDR3 nucleotides: TGCGCCAGCAGCCCGGAGGGGATTGAAGCTTTCTTT. Its protein is CASSPEGIEAFF.

This rearrangement joins TRBV28 to TRBJ2-5; the D is unclear. Trimming removed 2 bases at V and 5 bases at J, with 15 bases between. The CDR3 is 15 amino acids. Germline V lookup: CDR1 MDHEN, CDR2 SYDVKM. The CDR3 region is CASSLPHLRWETQYF. The CDR3 nucleotides are TGTGCCAGCAGTTTACCACATTTGAGGTGGGAGACCCAGTACTTC.

V usage is TRBV20-1 and J usage is TRBJ2-4; tentative D call: TRBD1 (5 bases). CDR3 length: 14 amino acids. V lost 1 base, J lost 2 bases, and 9 bases lay in between. Germline V lookup: CDR1 DFQATT, CDR2 SNEGSKA (reference sequence). The CDR3 region is CSARGTPPKNIQYF. DNA for the CDR3: TGCAGTGCTAGAGGGACACCGCCCAAAAACATTCAGTACTTC.

This clonotype has a count of ten or more. This chain joins TRBV20-1 and TRBJ2-2; 7 positions match TRBD1. V lost 0 bases, J lost 6 bases, and 10 bases stayed unmatched. Germline V gene lookup returns CDR1 DFQATT and CDR2 SNEGSKA (reference sequence). The CDR3 is made up of 16 amino acids. The CDR3 spells CSARDRRQGQSGELFF. DNA of the CDR3: TGCAGTGCTAGAGATCGTCGACAGGGCCAGTCCGGGGAGCTGTTTTTT.

The V call is TRBV5-1, the J call TRBJ2-3; maybe TRBD1 (5 bases). Germline V CDR1 and CDR2: SGHRS, YFSETQ. The CDR3 is 14 amino acids. Trimming pared 3 bases from V and 2 bases from J, leaving 10 bases between. For the CDR3, the DNA is TGCGCCAGCAGCTCTGGGGCTTCCACAGATACGCAGTATTTT. Protein sequence: CASSSGASTDTQYF.

The chain recombines TRBV28 with TRBJ2-2; D unclear. The germline V gene has CDR1 MDHEN and CDR2 SYDVKM. This CDR3 comprises 14 residues. V was pared by 8 bases and J by 6 bases, with 16 bases between. CDR3 protein: CASGYTMYPGELFF. The CDR3, as DNA: TGTGCCAGCGGCTATACTATGTACCCCGGGGAGCTGTTTTTT.

This clonotype appeared a few times. The chain combines TRBV20-1 with TRBJ2-5; perhaps TRBD2 as D (6 bases). V lost 3 bases, J lost 2 bases, and 13 bases lay in between. The CDR3 loop spans 14 amino acids. Germline V gene sequence: CDR1 DFQATT, CDR2 SNEGSKA (reference sequence). As DNA, the CDR3 is TGCAGTGCTAGGGGGGGTACAGGACAAGAGACCCAGTACTTC. It yields the protein CSARGGTGQETQYF.

This clonotype was seen more than once but under ten times. This chain links TRBV4-3 with TRBJ2-3, with D possibly matching TRBD2 (5 bases). Trimming took off 0 bases at V and 6 bases at J, with 13 bases between the two ends. Germline V gene lookup returns CDR1 LGHNA and CDR2 YSLEER. The CDR3 totals 15 residues. CDR3 loop: CASSQDERAGDTQYF. CDR3 nucleotide sequence: TGCGCCAGCAGCCAAGACGAGAGGGCCGGGGATACGCAGTATTTT.

This clonotype was recorded a few times. The chain combines TRBV7-9 with TRBJ1-5, with a possible D match to TRBD1 (6 bases). V was shortened by 5 bases and J by 3 bases, with 17 bases between the two germline ends. The CDR3 spans 16 residues. Germline V gene sequence: CDR1 SEHNR, CDR2 FQNEAQ (reference sequence). The CDR3: CASSPGRGVNNQPQHF. The CDR3 coding sequence is TGTGCCAGCAGCCCCGGGAGGGGGGTCAACAATCAGCCCCAGCATTTT.

The chain combines TRBV4-3 with TRBJ1-2; 7 bases fit TRBD1. After removal of 0 bases from V and 6 bases from J, the junction contained 7 bases not matched to a gene. The CDR3 is 15 residues long. Germline V lookup: CDR1 LGHNA, CDR2 YSLEER. The DNA for the CDR3 is TGCGCCAGCAGCCAAGATCCGAACAGGGGAAATGGCTACACCTTC. Amino acids: CASSQDPNRGNGYTF.

The table lists this clonotype with a few counts. The V and J genes are TRBV5-1 and TRBJ2-3, with D possibly TRBD1 on 5 matching bases. The germline CDR1 and CDR2 sequences are SGHRS and YFSETQ. V lost 7 bases, J lost 0 bases, and 12 bases lay in between. The CDR3 length is 14 residues. Here the CDR3 reads CASGRTHSTDTQYF. The CDR3 nucleotides read TGCGCCAGCGGACGGACACACAGCACAGATACGCAGTATTTT. Full variable domain (missing parts from reference TRBV5-1 and TRBJ2-3): KAGVTQTPRYLIKTRGQQVTLSCSPISGHRSVSWYQQTPGQGLQFLFEYFSETQRNKGNFPGRFSGRQFSNSRSEMNVSTLELGDSALYLCASGRTHSTDTQYFGPGTRLTVL.